This T cell receptor beta chain was captured in a study of shared clonotypes between healthy human individuals. Study-wide results and limits: Blood alone was sampled, and tissue repertoires likely differ.

TCRdb keeps only in-frame clones here, not all; method: immunoSEQ multiplex PCR. The top ten clones hold roughly 0.45% of a sample with about 1.5 million clones, around 98% of them seen once. With regard to this clone: Its antigen remains unknown.

Germline V gives CDR1 MNHEY, CDR2 SMNVEV (reference sequence). With 2 bases clipped from V and 2 bases from J, the junction kept 8 bases outside the gene matches. This CDR3 has 18 amino acids. The sample consisted of naive CD4+ T cells sorted from blood. Subset: CD45RA+ positively selected. This TCR derives from a man aged 30 to 39 in good health. V and J are TRBV27 and TRBJ2-7; 14 bases line up with TRBD2. This CDR3 reads CASSLVGTSGSSAYEQYF. The CDR3 coding sequence is TGTGCCAGCAGTTTAGTAGGGACTAGCGGGAGTAGTGCCTACGAGCAGTACTTC.